Described below is a single T cell receptor (beta chain) sequence and its context. Sequenced by immunoSEQ multiplex PCR; TCRdb stores in-frame clones only, minus some. The profile shows under 11,000 clones, approximately 60% of them singletons. The CDR3 has 15 residues. The J segment lost 7 bases and the V segment lost 4 bases, leaving 6 bases of the junction unmatched. Per the germline V gene, CDR1 is SGHTA and CDR2 is FQGTGA. This entry comes from a study of CD4+ T cells in melanoma. This TCR derives from a human donor with melanoma. The specimen was cells from a culture (not recorded whether cultured in vitro). This chain joins TRBV7-3 and TRBJ2-2, with 10 positions matching TRBD1. Here the CDR3 DNA reads TGTGCCAGCAGCTGGGACAGGGGCAGTGGCGGGGAGCTGTTTTTT. Amino acid sequence: CASSWDRGSGGELFF.